These T cell receptor beta chains were read from a single sample in a study of Ad26.COV2.S vaccination and SARS-CoV-2 variants. Some clones are missing from TCRdb's copy, which holds only in-frame ones; the method was immunoSEQ multiplex PCR. This table has 440,000 or so clones, about 88% appearing once. Sample: peripheral blood, taken in a trial of Ad26.COV2.S vaccine versus placebo. The receptors stem from a person between 18 and 59 years old who received the Ad26.COV2.S COVID-19 vaccine or a placebo. CDR3s include the opening cysteine and the closing phenylalanine or tryptophan. Each record gives: CDR3 protein, D gene, V gene, clone size, J gene. The D gene is left open where the match is weak. Clone size is not always given. Where it is, it says once, few, many or a class for expanded clones.

CDR3aa: CAWSRRGAGVNTDTQYF
d_gene: TRBD2
v_gene: TRBV30
abundance: NA
j_gene: TRBJ2-3

CDR3aa: CSVDLPGPRKQETQYF
d_gene: NA
v_gene: TRBV29-1
abundance: once
j_gene: TRBJ2-5

CDR3aa: CAWRSGDEQYF
d_gene: NA
v_gene: TRBV30
abundance: few
j_gene: TRBJ2-7

CDR3aa: CASSPGQGNLDEQFF
d_gene: TRBD1
v_gene: TRBV11-3
abundance: NA
j_gene: TRBJ2-1

CDR3aa: CAWIQEGFETQYF
d_gene: NA
v_gene: TRBV30
abundance: NA
j_gene: TRBJ2-5

CDR3aa: CAIRASTGGNEQFF
d_gene: NA
v_gene: TRBV10-3
abundance: NA
j_gene: TRBJ2-1

CDR3aa: CASSDRGFYYGYTF
d_gene: TRBD1
v_gene: TRBV2
abundance: NA
j_gene: TRBJ1-2

CDR3aa: CASSLWDRTYEQYF
d_gene: TRBD1
v_gene: TRBV28
abundance: NA
j_gene: TRBJ2-7

CDR3aa: CASSELGGTYNEQFF
d_gene: NA
v_gene: TRBV7-9
abundance: once
j_gene: TRBJ2-1

CDR3aa: CASSGKISNYGYTF
d_gene: NA
v_gene: TRBV2
abundance: once
j_gene: TRBJ1-2

CDR3aa: CASSLVLQGGGQPQHF
d_gene: TRBD1
v_gene: TRBV7-2
abundance: NA
j_gene: TRBJ1-5

CDR3aa: CASSEAGRGPDF
d_gene: NA
v_gene: TRBV2
abundance: NA
j_gene: TRBJ1-3

CDR3aa: CASQIGFYGYTF
d_gene: NA
v_gene: TRBV6-6
abundance: NA
j_gene: TRBJ1-2

CDR3aa: CASSQFGAAGYTF
d_gene: NA
v_gene: TRBV3-1/TRBV3-2
abundance: NA
j_gene: TRBJ1-2

CDR3aa: CASSLQGADSPLHF
d_gene: NA
v_gene: TRBV5-1
abundance: NA
j_gene: TRBJ1-6

CDR3aa: CASSLVPTGELFF
d_gene: NA
v_gene: TRBV5-8
abundance: NA
j_gene: TRBJ2-2

CDR3aa: CASSSGVTEAFF
d_gene: NA
v_gene: TRBV6-6
abundance: NA
j_gene: TRBJ1-1